Presented here are 7 T cell receptor beta chains from one specimen sequenced in a study of T cells after yellow fever vaccination (dated 2019 in TCRdb). Library preparation was by 5' RACE. The reads were generated on an Illumina HiSeq 2500. In-frame beta chains were kept once TCRdb had trimmed the public reads at Q25 with fastp and called clones with MiXCR. Rows with a matching CDR3 protein are joined into one entry that keeps the most common DNA and genes. For this sample the table gives around 500,000 distinct CDR3 sequences, of which 21% were detected only once. About 17% of the sample belongs to the ten largest clones. What the treatment or condition label conveys for this sample: live attenuated yellow fever vaccine strain. The sample was PBMCs, taken 21 days after the first yellow fever vaccination. Receptor source: a man between 18 and 29 years old who received the YFV17D yellow fever vaccine.

This CDR3 reads CASKRDTEAFF. In DNA form, the CDR3 reads TGTGCCAGTAAAAGGGACACTGAAGCTTTCTTT. This chain joins TRBV19 and TRBJ1-1; D gene uncertain. With 7 bases removed from V and 3 bases from J, the gap between germline ends came to 6 bases. CDR3 length: 11 amino acids. Germline loops: CDR1 LNHDA, CDR2 SQIVND (reference sequence).

The chain is built from TRBV7-9 and TRBJ2-5; D gene unclear. This CDR3 spans 14 amino acids. The V end lost 5 bases, the J end lost 2 bases, and 12 bases lay between the germline ends. Germline V CDR1 and CDR2: SEHNR, FQNEAQ (reference sequence). CDR3 loop: CASSGPTYQETQYF. Written as DNA, the CDR3 is TGTGCCAGCAGCGGGCCGACATATCAAGAGACCCAGTACTTC.

The CDR3 DNA reads TGCAGTGCGATGCCTCTTCTAGCGGGGGGAGAGACCCAGTACTTC. Translation: CSAMPLLAGGETQYF. The J gene is TRBJ2-5, the V gene TRBV20-1, with TRBD2 matching 11 bases. Trimming at V came to 6 bases and at J to 4 bases, leaving 10 bases not matched to a gene. This CDR3 contains 15 residues. In germline, CDR1 is DFQATT, CDR2 SNEGSKA (reference sequence).

This clonotype has at least ten counts. The chain is built from TRBV7-3 and TRBJ2-3; D is unclear. The CDR3 has 14 amino acids. V was cut by 1 base and J by 4 bases, with 9 bases left in between. The germline gives CDR1 SGHTA, CDR2 FQGTGA. The CDR3 coding sequence is TGTGCCAGCAGCTTAAACCCCGTTGCAGATACGCAGTATTTT. The encoded protein is CASSLNPVADTQYF. The whole variable domain, filled in from reference TRBV7-3 and TRBJ2-3, reads GAGVSQTPSNKVTEKGKYVELRCDPISGHTALYWYRQSLGQGPEFLIYFQGTGAADDSGLPNDRFFAVRPEGSVSTLKIQRTERGDSAVYLCASSLNPVADTQYFGPGTRLTVL.

This chain links TRBV7-2 with TRBJ1-2; D may be TRBD1 (5 bases). Looked up from germline, CDR1 is SGHTA and CDR2 is FQGNSA. Trimming removed 5 bases from V and 6 bases from J, with 19 bases in between. This CDR3 comprises 15 residues. The CDR3 region is CASSLTRDGVNGYTF. The CDR3 DNA reads TGTGCCAGCAGCCTTACGAGGGACGGAGTAAATGGCTACACCTTC.

This clonotype was detected only a few times. V and J are TRBV11-2 and TRBJ2-1; TRBD1 might be the D (5 bases). The length of the CDR3 is 13 residues. Per germline, CDR1 SGHAT and CDR2 FQNNGV. Trimming shortened V by 6 bases and J by 9 bases, and 15 bases separated the two germline ends. Here the CDR3 reads CASSYIREAEQFF. The CDR3 DNA follows: TGTGCCAGCAGTTACATCAGGGAAGCTGAGCAGTTCTTC.

In its sample, this clonotype was seen a few times. J is TRBJ2-4 and V is TRBV7-9; 9 bases are a match to TRBD1. From germline, CDR1 is SEHNR and CDR2 FQNEAQ (reference sequence). J was trimmed by 5 bases and V by 9 bases; bases with no gene match: 8. There are 14 residues in the CDR3. The CDR3 loop reads CASLRTGGQNIQYF. The DNA for the CDR3 is TGTGCCAGTCTTCGAACAGGGGGCCAAAACATTCAGTACTTC.